Listed below are T cell receptor beta chains from one sample, sequenced in a study of PD-1 blockade in classical Hodgkin lymphoma. Sequencing used immunoSEQ multiplex PCR; TCRdb keeps in-frame clones, though not all of them. The profile shows approximately 30,000 clones, roughly 80% of them singletons. The material sequenced was CD4+ T cells from blood, taken at baseline. Receptors originate from a human donor with classical Hodgkin lymphoma. Each CDR3 is given with its conserved first and last residue. The D gene is left open where the match is weak. Rows give clone size only sometimes, using once, few, many, or a class for an expanded clone.

D	V	J	size	CDR3	DNA
TRBD1	TRBV28	TRBJ2-2	NA	CASRTQGWNTGELFF	TGTGCCAGCAGGACACAGGGGTGGAACACCGGGGAGCTGTTTTTT
NA	TRBV2	TRBJ2-5	once	CASSGQYQETQYF	TGTGCCAGCAGTGGACAGTATCAAGAGACCCAGTACTTC
TRBD1	TRBV19	TRBJ1-1	few	CASSRGGGTEAFF	TGTGCCAGTAGTAGAGGGGGCGGCACTGAAGCTTTCTTT
NA	TRBV10-1	TRBJ1-1	NA	CASGSEGTEAFF	TGCGCCAGCGGGAGTGAGGGCACTGAAGCTTTCTTT
NA	TRBV19	TRBJ2-3	NA	CASSIGTRAGGADTQYF	TGTGCCAGTAGTATAGGGACTCGGGCAGGGGGGGCAGATACGCAGTATTTT
TRBD1	TRBV19	TRBJ1-2	NA	CASSTQGANYGYTF	TGTGCCAGTAGTACACAGGGGGCGAACTATGGCTACACCTTC
NA	TRBV5-1	TRBJ1-2	few	CASSPRGDARGGYTF	TGCGCCAGCAGCCCCAGAGGAGATGCCCGTGGGGGCTACACCTTC
TRBD1	TRBV7-9	TRBJ2-7	NA	CASRLDRDSYEQYF	TGTGCCAGCAGACTGGACAGGGACTCCTACGAGCAGTACTTC
NA	TRBV2	TRBJ1-2	NA	CASSGARAYGYTF	TGTGCCAGCAGTGGGGCCAGGGCCTATGGCTACACCTTC
NA	TRBV7-9	TRBJ1-6	NA	CASSLPLGSPLHF	TGTGCCAGCAGCTTACCCTTAGGTTCACCCCTCCACTTT
NA	TRBV25-1	TRBJ1-1	NA	CASSEYDYYREDTEAFF	TGTGCCAGCAGTGAATATGACTACTACAGGGAAGATACTGAAGCTTTCTTT
TRBD1	TRBV19	TRBJ1-2	NA	CASSTPGQGDLNYGYTF	TGTGCCAGTAGTACCCCGGGACAGGGTGATCTTAACTATGGCTACACCTTC
TRBD1	TRBV7-2	TRBJ1-3	NA	CASSSVDRGHSTIYF	TGTGCCAGCAGCTCTGTGGACAGGGGCCATAGCACCATATATTTT
TRBD2	TRBV6-6	TRBJ2-4	NA	CASKAGGLRNIQYF	TGTGCCAGCAAAGCGGGGGGGCTTAGAAACATTCAGTACTTC
NA	TRBV28	TRBJ2-5	NA	CASSLDSFVTQYF	TGTGCCAGCAGTTTAGACAGTTTCGTGACCCAGTACTTC
TRBD1	TRBV5-6	TRBJ1-3	NA	CASSLDRGGGYTIYF	TGTGCCAGCAGCTTGGACAGGGGAGGAGGCTACACCATATATTTT
NA	TRBV7-9	TRBJ1-1	NA	CASSLVGVNTEAFF	TGTGCCAGCAGCTTAGTCGGGGTTAACACTGAAGCTTTCTTT
NA	TRBV11-3	TRBJ2-3	NA	CASSLGTREDTQYF	TGTGCCAGCAGCTTAGGGACCCGAGAAGATACGCAGTATTTT
NA	TRBV25-1	TRBJ2-1	NA	CASSEWDTIYNEQFF	TGTGCCAGCAGTGAGTGGGACACTATATACAATGAGCAGTTCTTC
TRBD1	TRBV10-3	TRBJ1-2	few	CAIIGDRSYGYTF	TGTGCCATCATCGGGGACAGGAGTTATGGCTACACCTTC
NA	TRBV6-5	TRBJ1-2	NA	CASRGGAGYGYTF	TGTGCCAGTCGTGGGGGGGCCGGTTATGGCTACACCTTC
NA	TRBV5-1	TRBJ1-1	NA	CASSLTRRGTEAFF	TGCGCCAGCAGCTTGACCCGGCGGGGCACTGAAGCTTTCTTT
NA	TRBV30	TRBJ2-7	NA	CAWSELPISEQYF	TGTGCCTGGAGTGAATTACCTATAAGCGAGCAGTACTTC
NA	TRBV28	TRBJ2-1	NA	CASSLLSPYNEQFF	TGTGCCAGCAGTTTATTGTCCCCCTACAATGAGCAGTTCTTC
TRBD1	TRBV30	TRBJ1-2	NA	CAWSVPRGFQYGYTF	TGTGCCTGGAGTGTACCCAGGGGGTTTCAGTATGGCTACACCTTC
NA	TRBV7-8	TRBJ1-1	NA	CASSLAGAGSNTEAFF	TGTGCCAGCAGCTTAGCAGGTGCGGGTTCGAACACTGAAGCTTTCTTT
NA	TRBV6-4	TRBJ2-3	NA	CASSAESSTDTQYF	TGTGCCAGCAGTGCCGAGTCTAGCACAGATACGCAGTATTTT
NA	TRBV7-7	TRBJ2-2	once	CASSPRTWVGGDTGELFF	TGTGCCAGCAGCCCTAGGACCTGGGTAGGAGGGGACACCGGGGAGCTGTTTTTT
TRBD2	TRBV25-1	TRBJ2-5	NA	CASSELGGGIGETQYF	TGTGCCAGCAGTGAATTAGGCGGGGGGATTGGGGAGACCCAGTACTTC
NA	TRBV28	TRBJ1-3	NA	CASSYAGSRNTIYF	TGTGCCAGCAGTTATGCGGGGAGCCGAAACACCATATATTTT
NA	TRBV2	TRBJ1-1	NA	CASRALGEAFF	TGTGCCAGCAGGGCCCTAGGGGAAGCTTTCTTT
NA	TRBV7-2	TRBJ1-1	NA	CASSFPWTGEAFF	TGTGCCAGCAGCTTCCCCTGGACGGGGGAAGCTTTCTTT
NA	TRBV4-3	TRBJ2-3	NA	CASSQTAGESTDTQYF	TGCGCCAGCAGCCAAACGGCCGGGGAAAGCACAGATACGCAGTATTTT
NA	TRBV19	TRBJ2-6	NA	CASTDPGDGANVLTF	TGTGCCAGTACCGACCCGGGGGACGGGGCCAACGTCCTGACTTTC
NA	TRBV6-6	TRBJ1-4	NA	CASSYSRVNEKLFF	TGTGCCAGCAGTTACTCCAGGGTCAACGAAAAACTGTTTTTT
TRBD2	TRBV5-1	TRBJ2-7	NA	CASSLAVRVAGERRQYF	TGCGCCAGCAGCCTGGCGGTTCGCGTAGCGGGGGAGCGAAGGCAGTACTTC
NA	TRBV2	TRBJ1-2	few	CASIGEQVANYGYTF	TGTGCCAGCATTGGGGAACAGGTAGCTAACTATGGCTACACCTTC
NA	TRBV6-1	TRBJ1-5	few	CASSAGRTYSNQPQHF	TGTGCCAGCAGTGCCGGACGGACTTATAGCAATCAGCCCCAGCATTTT
NA	TRBV15	TRBJ2-3	NA	CATSRDDGYSTDTQYF	TGTGCCACCAGCAGAGATGACGGCTATTCAACAGATACGCAGTATTTT
TRBD2	TRBV5-1	TRBJ2-3	NA	CASSFSGGADGDTQYF	TGCGCCAGCAGCTTTAGCGGGGGGGCCGACGGAGATACGCAGTATTTT
NA	TRBV18	TRBJ1-1	NA	CASSPGRATEAFF	TGTGCCAGCTCACCAGGGAGGGCCACTGAAGCTTTCTTT
NA	TRBV7-9	TRBJ1-2	few	CASSSSGQRNGYTF	TGTGCCAGCAGCTCTTCTGGACAGAGAAATGGCTACACCTTC